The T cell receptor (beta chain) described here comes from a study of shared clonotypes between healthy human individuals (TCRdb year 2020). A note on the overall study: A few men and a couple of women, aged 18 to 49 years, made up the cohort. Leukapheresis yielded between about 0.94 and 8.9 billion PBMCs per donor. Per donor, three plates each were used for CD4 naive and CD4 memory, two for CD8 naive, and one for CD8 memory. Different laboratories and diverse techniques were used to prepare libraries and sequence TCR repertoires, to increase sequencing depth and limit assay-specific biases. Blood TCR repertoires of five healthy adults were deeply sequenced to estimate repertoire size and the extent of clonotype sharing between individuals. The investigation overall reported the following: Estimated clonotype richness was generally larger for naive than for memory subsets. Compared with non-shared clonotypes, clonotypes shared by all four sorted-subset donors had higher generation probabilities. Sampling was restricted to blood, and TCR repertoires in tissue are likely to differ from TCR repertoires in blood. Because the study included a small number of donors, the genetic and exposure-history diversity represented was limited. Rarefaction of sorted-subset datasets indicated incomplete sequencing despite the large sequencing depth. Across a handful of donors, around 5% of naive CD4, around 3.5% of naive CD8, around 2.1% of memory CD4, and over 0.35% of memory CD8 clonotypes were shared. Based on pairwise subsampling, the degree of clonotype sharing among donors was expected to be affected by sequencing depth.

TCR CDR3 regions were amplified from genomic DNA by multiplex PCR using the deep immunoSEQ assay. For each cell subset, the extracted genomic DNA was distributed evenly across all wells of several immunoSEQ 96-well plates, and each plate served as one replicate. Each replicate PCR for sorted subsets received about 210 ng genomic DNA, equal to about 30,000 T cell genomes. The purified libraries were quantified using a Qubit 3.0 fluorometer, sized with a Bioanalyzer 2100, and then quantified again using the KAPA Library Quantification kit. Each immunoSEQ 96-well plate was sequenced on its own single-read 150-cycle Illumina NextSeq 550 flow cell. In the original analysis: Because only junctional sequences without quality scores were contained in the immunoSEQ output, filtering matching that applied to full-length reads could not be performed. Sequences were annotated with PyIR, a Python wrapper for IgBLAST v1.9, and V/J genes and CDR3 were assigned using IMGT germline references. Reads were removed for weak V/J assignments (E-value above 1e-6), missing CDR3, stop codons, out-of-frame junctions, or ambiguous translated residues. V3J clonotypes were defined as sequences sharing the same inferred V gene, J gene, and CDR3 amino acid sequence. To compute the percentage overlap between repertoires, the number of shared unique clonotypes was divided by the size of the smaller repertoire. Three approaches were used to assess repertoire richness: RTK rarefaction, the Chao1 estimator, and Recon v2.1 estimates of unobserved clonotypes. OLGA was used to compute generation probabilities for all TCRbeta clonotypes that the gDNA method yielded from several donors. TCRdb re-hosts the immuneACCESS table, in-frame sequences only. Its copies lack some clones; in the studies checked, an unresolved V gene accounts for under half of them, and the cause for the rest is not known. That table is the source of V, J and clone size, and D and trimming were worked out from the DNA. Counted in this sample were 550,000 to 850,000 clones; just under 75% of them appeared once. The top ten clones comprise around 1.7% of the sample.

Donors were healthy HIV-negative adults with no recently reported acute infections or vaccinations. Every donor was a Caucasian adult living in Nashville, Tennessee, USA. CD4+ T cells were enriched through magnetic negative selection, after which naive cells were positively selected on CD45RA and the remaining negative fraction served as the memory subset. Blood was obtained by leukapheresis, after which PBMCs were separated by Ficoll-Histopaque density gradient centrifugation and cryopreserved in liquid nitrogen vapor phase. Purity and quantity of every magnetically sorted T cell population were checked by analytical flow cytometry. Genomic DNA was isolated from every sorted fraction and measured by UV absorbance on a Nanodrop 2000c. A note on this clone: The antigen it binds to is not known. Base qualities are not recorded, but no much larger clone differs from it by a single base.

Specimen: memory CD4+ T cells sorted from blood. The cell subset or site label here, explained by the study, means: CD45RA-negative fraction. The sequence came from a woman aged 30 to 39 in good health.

The CDR3 reads as follows: CASSPKLQGGGYEQYF. Read as DNA, the sequence is TGCGCCAGCAGCCCCAAGTTACAGGGGGGCGGCTACGAGCAGTACTTC. Rearrangement joined TRBV4-1 to TRBJ2-7, with 8 bases aligning to TRBD1. The germline V gene provides CDR1 MGHRA and CDR2 YSYEKL. V and J are trimmed by 4 bases and 3 bases, and the gene matches miss 11 bases of the junction. The CDR3 runs 16 residues from the cysteine to the phenylalanine. This entry keeps only the CDR3 DNA: 48 bases, framed from base 1.